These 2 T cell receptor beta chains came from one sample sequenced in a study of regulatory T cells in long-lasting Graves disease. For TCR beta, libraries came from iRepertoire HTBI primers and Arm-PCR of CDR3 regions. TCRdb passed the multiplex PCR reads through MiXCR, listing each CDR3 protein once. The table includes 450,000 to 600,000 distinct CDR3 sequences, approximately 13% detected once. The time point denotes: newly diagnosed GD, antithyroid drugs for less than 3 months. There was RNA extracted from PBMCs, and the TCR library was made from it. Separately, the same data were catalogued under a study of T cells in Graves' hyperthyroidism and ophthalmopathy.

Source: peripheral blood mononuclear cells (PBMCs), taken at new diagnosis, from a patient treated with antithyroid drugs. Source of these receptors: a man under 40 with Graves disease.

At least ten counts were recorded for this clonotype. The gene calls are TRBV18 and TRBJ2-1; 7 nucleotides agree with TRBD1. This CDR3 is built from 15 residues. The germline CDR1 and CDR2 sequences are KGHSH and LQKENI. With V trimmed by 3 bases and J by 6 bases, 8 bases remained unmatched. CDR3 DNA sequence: TGTGCCAGCTCACCGGAGAGGGCAGGGGGCAATGAGCAGTTCTTC. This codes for CASSPERAGGNEQFF.

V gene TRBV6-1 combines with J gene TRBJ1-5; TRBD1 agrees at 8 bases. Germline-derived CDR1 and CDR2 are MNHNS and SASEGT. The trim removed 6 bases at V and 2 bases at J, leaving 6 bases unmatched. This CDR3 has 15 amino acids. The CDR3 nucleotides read TGTGCCAGCAGATTCCAGGGGGCAGGCAATCAGCCCCAGCATTTT. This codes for CASRFQGAGNQPQHF.